The clone carrying this TCR beta chain was counted ten times or more. Profiling relied on immunoSEQ multiplex PCR, and the TCRdb table lists in-frame clones only, not all of them. The sample consists of about 190,000 clones, 84% of them appearing once. Germline V gene sequence: CDR1 MNHEY, CDR2 SVGAGI. V was clipped by 4 bases and J by 7 bases; unmatched bases: 8. This CDR3 has 15 amino acids. This entry comes from a study of blood T cell repertoires in COVID-19. Whole-study context: The United States, Italy and Spain supplied acute and convalescent COVID-19 samples.

Material: PBMCs or T cells enriched from blood (not recorded which). This rearrangement joins TRBV6-5 to TRBJ1-5, with TRBD1 matching over 9 bases. The receptor was derived from a woman aged 25-40 years who had recovered from COVID-19. This CDR3 reads CASSLTGGRLQPQHF. CDR3 sequence (DNA): TGTGCCAGCAGTTTGACAGGGGGACGTTTGCAGCCCCAGCATTTT.